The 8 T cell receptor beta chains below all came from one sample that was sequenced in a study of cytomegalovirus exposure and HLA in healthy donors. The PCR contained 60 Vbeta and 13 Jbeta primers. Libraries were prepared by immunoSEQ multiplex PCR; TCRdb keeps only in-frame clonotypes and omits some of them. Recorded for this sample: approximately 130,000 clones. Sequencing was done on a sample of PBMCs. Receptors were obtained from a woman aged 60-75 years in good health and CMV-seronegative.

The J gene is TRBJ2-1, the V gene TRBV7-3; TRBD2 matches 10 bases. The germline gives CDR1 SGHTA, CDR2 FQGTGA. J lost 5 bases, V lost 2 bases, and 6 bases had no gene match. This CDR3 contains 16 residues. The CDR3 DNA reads TGTGCCAGCAGCTTACATACTAGCGGGGTCGACAATGAGCAGTTCTTC. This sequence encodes CASSLHTSGVDNEQFF.

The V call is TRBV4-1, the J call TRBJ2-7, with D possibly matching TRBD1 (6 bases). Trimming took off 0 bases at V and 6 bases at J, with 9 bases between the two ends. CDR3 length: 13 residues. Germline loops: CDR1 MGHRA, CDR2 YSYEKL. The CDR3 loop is CASSQEQGREQYF. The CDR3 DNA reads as TGCGCCAGCAGCCAAGAACAGGGTCGCGAGCAGTACTTC.

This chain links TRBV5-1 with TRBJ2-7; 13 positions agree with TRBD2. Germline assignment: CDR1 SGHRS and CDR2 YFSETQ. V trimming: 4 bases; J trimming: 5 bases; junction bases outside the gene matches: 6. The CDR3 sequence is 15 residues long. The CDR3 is CASSELTSGRHEQYF. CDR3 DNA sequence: TGCGCCAGCAGCGAACTGACTAGCGGGAGGCACGAGCAGTACTTC.

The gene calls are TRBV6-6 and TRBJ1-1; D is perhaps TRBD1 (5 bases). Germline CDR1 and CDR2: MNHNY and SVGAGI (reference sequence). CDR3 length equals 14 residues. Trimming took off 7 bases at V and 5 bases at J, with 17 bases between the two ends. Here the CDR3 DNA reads TGTGCCAGCAATGCCGAGGGAGGGGCTACTGAAGCTTTCTTT. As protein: CASNAEGGATEAFF.

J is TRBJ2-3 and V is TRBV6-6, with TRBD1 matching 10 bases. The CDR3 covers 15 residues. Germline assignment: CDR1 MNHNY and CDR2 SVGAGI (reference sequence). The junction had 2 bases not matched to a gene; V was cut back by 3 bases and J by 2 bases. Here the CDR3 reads CASSYGTGDTDTQYF. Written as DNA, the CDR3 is TGTGCCAGCAGTTATGGGACAGGGGACACAGATACGCAGTATTTT.

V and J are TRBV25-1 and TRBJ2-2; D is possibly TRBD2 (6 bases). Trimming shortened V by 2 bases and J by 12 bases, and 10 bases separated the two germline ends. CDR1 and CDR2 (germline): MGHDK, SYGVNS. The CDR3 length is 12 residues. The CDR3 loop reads CASSEETSQLFF. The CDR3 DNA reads TGTGCCAGCAGTGAAGAGACTAGTCAGCTGTTTTTT.

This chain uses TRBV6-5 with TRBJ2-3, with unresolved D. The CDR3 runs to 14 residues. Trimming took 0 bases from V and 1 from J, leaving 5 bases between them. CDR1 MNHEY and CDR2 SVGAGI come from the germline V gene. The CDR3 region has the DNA TGTGCCAGCAGTTACTCAACAGGCACAGATACGCAGTATTTT. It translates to CASSYSTGTDTQYF.

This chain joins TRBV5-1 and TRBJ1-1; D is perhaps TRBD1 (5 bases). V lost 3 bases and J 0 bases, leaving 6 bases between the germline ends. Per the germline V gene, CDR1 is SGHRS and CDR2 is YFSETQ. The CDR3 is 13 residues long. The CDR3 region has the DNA TGCGCCAGCAGCTCGGGGGTGAACACTGAAGCTTTCTTT. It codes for CASSSGVNTEAFF.